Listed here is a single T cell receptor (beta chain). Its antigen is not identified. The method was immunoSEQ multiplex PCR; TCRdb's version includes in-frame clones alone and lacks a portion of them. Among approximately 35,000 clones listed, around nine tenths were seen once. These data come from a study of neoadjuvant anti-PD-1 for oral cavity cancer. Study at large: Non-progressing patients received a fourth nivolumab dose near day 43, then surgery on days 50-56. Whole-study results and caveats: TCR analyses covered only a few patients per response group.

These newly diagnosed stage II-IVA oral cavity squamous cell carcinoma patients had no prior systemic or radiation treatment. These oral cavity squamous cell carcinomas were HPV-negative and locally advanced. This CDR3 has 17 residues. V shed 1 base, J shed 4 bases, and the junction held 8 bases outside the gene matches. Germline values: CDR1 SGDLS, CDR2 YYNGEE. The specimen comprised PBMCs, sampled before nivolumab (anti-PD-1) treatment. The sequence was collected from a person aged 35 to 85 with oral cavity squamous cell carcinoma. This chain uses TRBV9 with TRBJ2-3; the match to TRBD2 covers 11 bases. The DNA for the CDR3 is TGTGCCAGCAGCGTACCAGTAGCGGGGGGGTCTGCAGATACGCAGTATTTT. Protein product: CASSVPVAGGSADTQYF.